The following is a TCR beta chain sequence with its context. Frequency alone marks this clonotype as medium-sized (0.01 to 0.1%); no count is stored. Its target antigen remains unknown. HCMV serostatus was determined by detecting HCMV-specific IgG in serum with a commercial ELISA kit. Ficoll density gradient centrifugation was used to isolate peripheral blood mononuclear cells from blood. The sample originates from a study of T cells expressing NK-cell markers (dated by TCRdb to 2019 to 2021). As for the study more broadly: About 8 donors provided sorted CD3+CD56+NKG2C+, CD3+CD56+NKG2C- and CD3+CD56-NKG2C+ T-cell subsets, whose TCR beta-chain repertoires were profiled. Among the eight sequenced donors, seven were HCMV-seropositive and one was HCMV-seronegative. Illumina HiSeq 2000/2500, MiSeq or NextSeq was used to sequence libraries as 2 x 150 bp reads. The study sequenced eight donors, all healthy volunteers chosen at random: three men and five women.

The instrument was an Illumina HiSeq 2000. 5'RACE template switching, by which a universal primer site and unique molecular identifiers were added, was used to make TCR beta cDNA libraries. cDNA synthesis was primed from the TCR beta constant segment and was followed by two successive PCR amplification steps. Regarding the original processing steps: Reads were demultiplexed and grouped by UMI with MIGEC, and clonotypes were assembled and quantified with MiTCR. Only TCR cDNA sequences supported by at least two reads were kept to exclude erroneous sequences. The tcR package was used for downstream repertoire analysis, and clonotypes were matched across fractions by CDR3 nucleotide sequence plus V segment. Antigen specificity was annotated against VDJdb with VDJmatch, allowing one amino acid substitution in CDR3. TCRdb reprocessed the reads and lists each CDR3 protein sequence as a single entry, with no DNA. The V and J calls were not made by the authors but by TCRdb's processing. The sample has approximately 6,000 distinct CDR3 sequences on record. Jointly, the top ten make up approximately 60% of the sample.

The CDR3 spans 17 residues, from the cysteine through the phenylalanine. Only the protein is available. CDR1 and CDR2, looked up from the germline V gene, are SGHVS and FQNEAQ. Overall study results and their limits: In six donors, the dominant CD3+CD56+NKG2C+ clonotypes ranked among the top 10 CD8+ clonotypes, making up 1.0-7.0% of CD8+ T cells. Those dominant clonotypes were again the most abundant among CD3+CD56-NKG2C+ cells in a handful of donors, at about 25-60.1%. Whether the expanded NKG2C-expressing T cell clones were specific for HCMV antigens remained unclear.

Recombination connected TRBV7-8 to TRBJ2-1; checking the TCRdb D call of TRBD2 is not possible without DNA. The specimen was blood T cells: a sorted CD56 or NKG2C T cell subset, CD4+ or CD8+ T cells, or bulk PBMC T cells (not recorded which). The receptor was isolated from a man between 18 and 29 years old in good health. Donor details come from another sample of the same person, matched by shared clones. The CDR3 reads as follows: CASSDPSVGAGWNEQFF.